This T cell receptor (beta chain) appears in the sequencing data of a study of cytomegalovirus exposure and HLA in healthy donors. Study-wide results and caveats: Among TCR beta chains, those listed as cytomegalovirus-associated numbered around 160. In a later analysis, across HLA loci, associated TCR counts were highest for DRB1, lowest for HLA-C. A few V segments could not be told apart, such as TRBV6-2 and TRBV6-3, and were left out.

The CDR3 runs to 12 residues. CDR1 MNHNS and CDR2 SASEGT come from the germline V gene. Though nominally healthy at sampling, donors likely had unrecorded immune exposures. In the PCR, 60 Vbeta and 13 Jbeta primers were used. Assay: immunoSEQ multiplex PCR; the TCRdb copy retains only in-frame clones and omits some. The repertoire consists of about 160,000 clones, with roughly 80% occurring once and the leading ten covering around 2.1%. Details on this clone: As yet, its antigen is unknown.

Sequencing was performed on PBMCs. The chain has TRBV6-1 and TRBJ1-2; D perhaps matches TRBD1 (6 bases). The sequence derives from a man aged 50-60 years in good health and CMV-seropositive. CDR3 DNA sequence: TGTGCTATTGTAACGGGACATTATGGCTACACCTTC. Translated: CAIVTGHYGYTF.